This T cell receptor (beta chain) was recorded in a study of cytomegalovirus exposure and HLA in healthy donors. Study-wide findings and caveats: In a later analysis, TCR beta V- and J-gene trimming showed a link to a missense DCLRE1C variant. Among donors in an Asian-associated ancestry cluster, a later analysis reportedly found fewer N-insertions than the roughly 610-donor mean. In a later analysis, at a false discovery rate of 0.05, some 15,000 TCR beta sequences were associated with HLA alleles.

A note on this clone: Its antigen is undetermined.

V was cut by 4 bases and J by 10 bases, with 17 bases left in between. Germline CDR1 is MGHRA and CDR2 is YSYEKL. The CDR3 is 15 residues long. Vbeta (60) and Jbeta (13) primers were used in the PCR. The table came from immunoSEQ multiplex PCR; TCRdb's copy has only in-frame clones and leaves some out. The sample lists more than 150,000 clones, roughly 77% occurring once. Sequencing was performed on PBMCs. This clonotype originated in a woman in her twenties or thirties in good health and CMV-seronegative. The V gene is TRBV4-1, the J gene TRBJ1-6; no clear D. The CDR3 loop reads CASSLAGWVGSPLHF. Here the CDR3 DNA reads TGCGCCAGCAGCCTAGCTGGGTGGGTCGGATCACCCCTCCACTTT.